Listed below are T cell receptor beta chains from one sample, sequenced in a study of cytomegalovirus exposure and HLA in healthy donors. Generated by immunoSEQ multiplex PCR, the TCRdb table keeps only in-frame clones and is missing some. The repertoire holds 90,000 to 120,000 clones, roughly 71% seen once, with 9.5% to 13% in the top ten. Sequencing used PBMCs. The receptors derive from a man aged 35 to 55 in good health and CMV-seropositive. The CDR3 runs from the conserved cysteine through the conserved F or W. Fields, in order: D gene, J gene, clone size, V gene, CDR3 DNA, CDR3 protein. A D gene is named only where the DNA matches it firmly. Not all rows give a size; the values are once, few, many and, for expanded clones, a class.

D gene: NA
J gene: TRBJ2-3
clone size: NA
V gene: TRBV27
CDR3 DNA: TGTGCCAGCAGTTTAAGGTTAGCGGCAGATACGCAGTATTTT
CDR3 protein: CASSLRLAADTQYF

D gene: NA
J gene: TRBJ1-1
clone size: NA
V gene: TRBV7-9
CDR3 DNA: TGTGCCAGCAGCCTACTGGGAGGGAGCACTGAAGCTTTCTTT
CDR3 protein: CASSLLGGSTEAFF

D gene: NA
J gene: TRBJ1-5
clone size: few
V gene: TRBV27
CDR3 DNA: TGTGCCAGCAGTTCAACAGGGCATGATCAGCCCCAGCATTTT
CDR3 protein: CASSSTGHDQPQHF

D gene: TRBD2
J gene: TRBJ2-7
clone size: NA
V gene: TRBV28
CDR3 DNA: TGTGCCAGCAGTTTGTTCACGGGAGGATCCTACGAGCAGTACTTC
CDR3 protein: CASSLFTGGSYEQYF

D gene: NA
J gene: TRBJ2-3
clone size: NA
V gene: TRBV15
CDR3 DNA: TGTGCCACCAGCAACGGGAAGCAGTATTTT
CDR3 protein: CATSNGKQYF

D gene: TRBD2
J gene: TRBJ2-3
clone size: NA
V gene: TRBV7-6
CDR3 DNA: TGTGCCAGCAGCAAGCGACTACTAGCGGGAGGGCCCACAGATACGCAGTATTTT
CDR3 protein: CASSKRLLAGGPTDTQYF

D gene: NA
J gene: TRBJ1-5
clone size: NA
V gene: TRBV11-2
CDR3 DNA: TGTGCCAGCAGTTACCAGGGGTATCAGCCCCAGCATTTT
CDR3 protein: CASSYQGYQPQHF

D gene: NA
J gene: TRBJ2-5
clone size: NA
V gene: TRBV2
CDR3 DNA: TGTGCCAGCAGCGGCGCGGGGGAGACCCAGTACTTC
CDR3 protein: CASSGAGETQYF

D gene: NA
J gene: TRBJ1-1
clone size: few
V gene: TRBV5-1
CDR3 DNA: TGCGCCAGCAGCTCGACTGGTTACACTGAAGCTTTCTTT
CDR3 protein: CASSSTGYTEAFF

D gene: NA
J gene: TRBJ1-3
clone size: NA
V gene: TRBV5-1
CDR3 DNA: TGCGCCAGCAGTCAGGGGACGGGTGGAAACACCATATATTTT
CDR3 protein: CASSQGTGGNTIYF

D gene: TRBD1
J gene: TRBJ2-3
clone size: NA
V gene: TRBV29-1
CDR3 DNA: TGCAGCACCCCCCAAGGGGGCTCAGATACGCAGTATTTT
CDR3 protein: CSTPQGGSDTQYF

D gene: NA
J gene: TRBJ2-7
clone size: NA
V gene: TRBV5-4
CDR3 DNA: TGTGCCAGCAGCTTGTCAGGGGTCGACGAGCAGTACTTC
CDR3 protein: CASSLSGVDEQYF

D gene: NA
J gene: TRBJ1-2
clone size: few
V gene: TRBV29-1
CDR3 DNA: TGCAGCGCCGTCGGCCTTATATGGGAGGGCTACACCTTC
CDR3 protein: CSAVGLIWEGYTF

D gene: NA
J gene: TRBJ1-2
clone size: NA
V gene: TRBV2
CDR3 DNA: TGTGCCAGCAGTGAACGTACTGCAGCGTCTGGCTACACCTTC
CDR3 protein: CASSERTAASGYTF

D gene: NA
J gene: TRBJ1-1
clone size: NA
V gene: TRBV28
CDR3 DNA: TGTGCCAGCAGTCCCCCCCCAGGCGCCATGAACACTGAAGCTTTCTTT
CDR3 protein: CASSPPPGAMNTEAFF

D gene: NA
J gene: TRBJ1-1
clone size: few
V gene: TRBV4-3
CDR3 DNA: TGCGCCAGCAGCCAAGGGGGAGGGGTAAACACTGAAGCTTTCTTT
CDR3 protein: CASSQGGGVNTEAFF

D gene: TRBD2
J gene: TRBJ2-1
clone size: NA
V gene: TRBV5-1
CDR3 DNA: TGCGCCAGCACCCCAGGGACTAGCGGGAGAAATGAGCAGTTCTTC
CDR3 protein: CASTPGTSGRNEQFF

D gene: TRBD2
J gene: TRBJ2-1
clone size: NA
V gene: TRBV25-1
CDR3 DNA: TGTGCCAGCAGTGAACGCGCGGGGACTAGCGGTAATGAGCAGTTCTTC
CDR3 protein: CASSERAGTSGNEQFF

D gene: NA
J gene: TRBJ1-5
clone size: NA
V gene: TRBV7-2
CDR3 DNA: TGTGCCAGCAGCTTAGGGGCAGTTCAGCCCCAGCATTTT
CDR3 protein: CASSLGAVQPQHF

D gene: NA
J gene: TRBJ2-1
clone size: NA
V gene: TRBV5-1
CDR3 DNA: TGCGCCAGCAGCTTGGCGGGAGATGCCTACAATGAGCAGTTCTTC
CDR3 protein: CASSLAGDAYNEQFF

D gene: TRBD2
J gene: TRBJ2-1
clone size: few
V gene: TRBV29-1
CDR3 DNA: TGCAGCGCCGGGACTAGTAATGAGCAGTTCTTC
CDR3 protein: CSAGTSNEQFF

D gene: NA
J gene: TRBJ2-7
clone size: NA
V gene: TRBV4-2
CDR3 DNA: TGTGCCAGCAGCCAAGACGGTGGCGGGGCCACCTACGAGCAGTACTTC
CDR3 protein: CASSQDGGGATYEQYF

D gene: NA
J gene: TRBJ2-5
clone size: few
V gene: TRBV11-2
CDR3 DNA: TGTGCCAGCAGCGGCCAGGGAGGAGAGACCCAGTACTTC
CDR3 protein: CASSGQGGETQYF

D gene: NA
J gene: TRBJ2-7
clone size: NA
V gene: TRBV19
CDR3 DNA: TGTGCCAGTGGCGACCGGGACACCTTCTCCTACGAGCAGTACTTC
CDR3 protein: CASGDRDTFSYEQYF

D gene: NA
J gene: TRBJ2-7
clone size: NA
V gene: TRBV12-5
CDR3 DNA: TGTGCTAGTGGTCTACAGACTAACTCCTACGAGCAGTACTTC
CDR3 protein: CASGLQTNSYEQYF

D gene: TRBD1
J gene: TRBJ2-1
clone size: once
V gene: TRBV7-9
CDR3 DNA: TGTGCCAGCAGCTCCAGACAGGGGATCTACAATGAGCAGTTCTTC
CDR3 protein: CASSSRQGIYNEQFF

D gene: TRBD2
J gene: TRBJ2-7
clone size: NA
V gene: TRBV27
CDR3 DNA: TGTGCCAGCAGTTTGGCGGGAGGGCCCTACGAGCAGTACTTC
CDR3 protein: CASSLAGGPYEQYF

D gene: TRBD1
J gene: TRBJ2-5
clone size: once
V gene: TRBV30
CDR3 DNA: TGTGCCTGGAGTGCAGGGGGTACAGAGACCCAGTACTTC
CDR3 protein: CAWSAGGTETQYF

D gene: TRBD1
J gene: TRBJ2-7
clone size: NA
V gene: TRBV28
CDR3 DNA: TGTGCCAGCAGTAAAGCCGGGACAGGGTTTGAGCAGTACTTC
CDR3 protein: CASSKAGTGFEQYF

D gene: NA
J gene: TRBJ1-2
clone size: once
V gene: TRBV11-2
CDR3 DNA: TGTGCCAGCAGCCCTAATTACAGGGATAAAGATCATGGCTACACCTTC
CDR3 protein: CASSPNYRDKDHGYTF

D gene: TRBD2
J gene: TRBJ2-3
clone size: NA
V gene: TRBV5-1
CDR3 DNA: TGCGCCAGCAGCTTGGCGGGGGGGGGCCCAGATACGCAGTATTTT
CDR3 protein: CASSLAGGGPDTQYF

D gene: TRBD2
J gene: TRBJ2-3
clone size: NA
V gene: TRBV9
CDR3 DNA: TGTGCCAGCAGCGTAGGATTAGCGGGAGCTGCAGATACGCAGTATTTT
CDR3 protein: CASSVGLAGAADTQYF

D gene: TRBD2
J gene: TRBJ2-3
clone size: NA
V gene: TRBV6-5
CDR3 DNA: TGTGCCAGCAGAAATGGGGGGGGAACAGATACGCAGTATTTT
CDR3 protein: CASRNGGGTDTQYF

D gene: TRBD2
J gene: TRBJ2-3
clone size: NA
V gene: TRBV28
CDR3 DNA: TGTGCCAGCAGTTTATCTCCGGGAGGAGGCGCAGATACGCAGTATTTT
CDR3 protein: CASSLSPGGGADTQYF

D gene: TRBD1
J gene: TRBJ1-1
clone size: NA
V gene: TRBV19
CDR3 DNA: TGTGCCAGTCGGGCCCGTGGGACAGCGAACACTGAAGCTTTCTTT
CDR3 protein: CASRARGTANTEAFF

D gene: TRBD2
J gene: TRBJ2-5
clone size: NA
V gene: TRBV9
CDR3 DNA: TGTGCCAGCAGCCCCGGACTAGCGGGACCGGAGACCCAGTACTTC
CDR3 protein: CASSPGLAGPETQYF

D gene: NA
J gene: TRBJ1-1
clone size: NA
V gene: TRBV23-1
CDR3 DNA: TGCGCCAGCAGTCACCTATTCGAGGACAGATACACTGAAGCTTTCTTT
CDR3 protein: CASSHLFEDRYTEAFF

D gene: NA
J gene: TRBJ2-3
clone size: NA
V gene: TRBV9
CDR3 DNA: TGTGCCAGCAGCGAGCCCCTGACAGATACGCAGTATTTT
CDR3 protein: CASSEPLTDTQYF

D gene: NA
J gene: TRBJ1-2
clone size: few
V gene: TRBV29-1
CDR3 DNA: TGCAGCGTCGTCCAGGACAGCTATGGCTACACCTTC
CDR3 protein: CSVVQDSYGYTF

D gene: NA
J gene: TRBJ1-1
clone size: NA
V gene: TRBV29-1
CDR3 DNA: TGCAGCGCCGAAGACAGTTCAGGATACACTGAAGCTTTCTTT
CDR3 protein: CSAEDSSGYTEAFF

D gene: NA
J gene: TRBJ2-7
clone size: few
V gene: TRBV5-1
CDR3 DNA: TGCGCCAGCAGCTTGGACGGAGGGGCCTCCTACGAGCAGTACTTC
CDR3 protein: CASSLDGGASYEQYF

D gene: NA
J gene: TRBJ2-2
clone size: NA
V gene: TRBV10-3
CDR3 DNA: TGTGCCATAGGACAACTAACAGGCGGGGAGCTGTTTTTT
CDR3 protein: CAIGQLTGGELFF

D gene: NA
J gene: TRBJ1-5
clone size: once
V gene: TRBV15
CDR3 DNA: TGTGCCACCAGCAGAGATCCGGGGGGACAGCCCCAGCATTTT
CDR3 protein: CATSRDPGGQPQHF

D gene: NA
J gene: TRBJ1-4
clone size: few
V gene: TRBV6-1
CDR3 DNA: TGTGCCAGCAGTGAAAAGGCCTTTAGCGAAAAACTGTTTTTT
CDR3 protein: CASSEKAFSEKLFF

D gene: NA
J gene: TRBJ2-5
clone size: NA
V gene: TRBV10-3
CDR3 DNA: TGTGCCATCAGTGAGTCGATTATAGGCACTAGCAAATACCAAGAGACCCAGTACTTC
CDR3 protein: CAISESIIGTSKYQETQYF

D gene: NA
J gene: TRBJ2-7
clone size: once
V gene: TRBV4-1
CDR3 DNA: TGCGCCAGCAGCCCCGGACAGACTTTTTCCTACGAGCAGTACTTC
CDR3 protein: CASSPGQTFSYEQYF

D gene: NA
J gene: TRBJ2-5
clone size: NA
V gene: TRBV28
CDR3 DNA: TGTGCCAGCAGTTTTTCGTGGGAACAGGGGAGGCAAGAGACCCAGTACTTC
CDR3 protein: CASSFSWEQGRQETQYF

D gene: NA
J gene: TRBJ2-1
clone size: once
V gene: TRBV7-9
CDR3 DNA: TGTTCCAGCAGCCCCGCTATGGTTGAGCAGTTCTTC
CDR3 protein: CSSSPAMVEQFF

D gene: TRBD1
J gene: TRBJ2-2
clone size: once
V gene: TRBV5-1
CDR3 DNA: TGCGCCAGCAGCTTGGATGGGACAGGGTATGCCGGGGAGCTGTTTTTT
CDR3 protein: CASSLDGTGYAGELFF

D gene: TRBD1
J gene: TRBJ2-7
clone size: once
V gene: TRBV14
CDR3 DNA: TGTGCCAGCAGCTACAGACAGGGGATTGGCGAGCAGTACTTC
CDR3 protein: CASSYRQGIGEQYF

D gene: TRBD2
J gene: TRBJ2-1
clone size: NA
V gene: TRBV9
CDR3 DNA: TGTGCCAGCAGCGTAGCTAGCGGGCTAGGGGTTCAGCTCTTC
CDR3 protein: CASSVASGLGVQLF

D gene: NA
J gene: TRBJ2-1
clone size: NA
V gene: TRBV7-9
CDR3 DNA: TGTGCCAGCACCCGTAGGGGCGAGCAGTTCTTC
CDR3 protein: CASTRRGEQFF

D gene: TRBD1
J gene: TRBJ1-2
clone size: NA
V gene: TRBV29-1
CDR3 DNA: TGCAGCGTTGTTTCGGCAGGGGGCCCCTATGGCTACACCTTC
CDR3 protein: CSVVSAGGPYGYTF

D gene: TRBD2
J gene: TRBJ2-1
clone size: few
V gene: TRBV28
CDR3 DNA: TGTGCCAGCAGCCCGGGACTAAGTTTCAATGAGCAGTTCTTC
CDR3 protein: CASSPGLSFNEQFF

D gene: TRBD1
J gene: TRBJ1-2
clone size: NA
V gene: TRBV4-1
CDR3 DNA: TGCGCCAGCAGCGGCCGGGACAGGGCCTATGGCTACACCTTC
CDR3 protein: CASSGRDRAYGYTF